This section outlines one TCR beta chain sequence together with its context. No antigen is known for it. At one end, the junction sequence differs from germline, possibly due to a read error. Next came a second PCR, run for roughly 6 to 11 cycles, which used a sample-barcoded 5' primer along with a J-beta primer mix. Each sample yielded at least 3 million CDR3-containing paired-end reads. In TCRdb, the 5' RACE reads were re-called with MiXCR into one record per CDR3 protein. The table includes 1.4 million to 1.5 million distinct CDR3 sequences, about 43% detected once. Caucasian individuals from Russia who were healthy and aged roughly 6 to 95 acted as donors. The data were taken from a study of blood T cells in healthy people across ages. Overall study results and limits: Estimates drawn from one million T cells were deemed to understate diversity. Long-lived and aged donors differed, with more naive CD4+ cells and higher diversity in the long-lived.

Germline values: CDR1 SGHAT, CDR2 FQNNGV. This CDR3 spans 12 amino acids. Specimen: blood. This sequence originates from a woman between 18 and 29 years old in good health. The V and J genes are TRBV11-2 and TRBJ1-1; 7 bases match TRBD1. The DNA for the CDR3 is TGTGCCGGCAGCCTAGGGGGCGCGGGAGCTTTCTTT. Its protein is CAGSLGGAGAFF.